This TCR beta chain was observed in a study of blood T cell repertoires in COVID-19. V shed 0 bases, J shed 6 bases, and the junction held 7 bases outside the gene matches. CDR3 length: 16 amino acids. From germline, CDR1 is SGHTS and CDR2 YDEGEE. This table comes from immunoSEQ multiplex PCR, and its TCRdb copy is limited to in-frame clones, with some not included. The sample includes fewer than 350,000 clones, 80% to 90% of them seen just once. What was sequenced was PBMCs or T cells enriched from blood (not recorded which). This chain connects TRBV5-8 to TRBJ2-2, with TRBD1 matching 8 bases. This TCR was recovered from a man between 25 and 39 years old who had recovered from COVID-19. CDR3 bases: TGTGCCAGCAGCTTGGACTCAGGGGGCGGATCCGGGGAGCTGTTTTTT. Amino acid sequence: CASSLDSGGGSGELFF.